This T cell receptor (beta chain) was obtained from a study of shared clonotypes between healthy human individuals (dated by TCRdb to the early 2020s). Some background on the complete study: A few men and a couple of women, aged 18 to 49 years, made up the cohort. For each donor, CD4 naive and CD4 memory were each given three plates, CD8 naive was given two plates, and CD8 memory was given one plate. To estimate repertoire size and how much clonotypes are shared between individuals, the study performed deep sequencing of blood TCR repertoires from five healthy adults. To increase sequencing depth and limit assay-specific biases, different laboratories used diverse techniques to prepare libraries and sequence TCR repertoires. Leukapheresis yielded between about 0.85 and 9.5 billion PBMCs per donor.

General conclusions and limits of the study: Rarefaction of sorted-subset datasets indicated incomplete sequencing despite the large sequencing depth. Pairwise subsampling indicated that sequencing depth was expected to affect the degree of clonotype sharing among donors. Higher generation probabilities were observed for clonotypes shared by all four sorted-subset donors than for non-shared clonotypes. When several donors were compared, the shared fraction of clonotypes was roughly 5% for naive CD4, approximately 3.3% for naive CD8, 2.3% for memory CD4, and roughly 0.4% for memory CD8. Naive subsets generally had larger estimated clonotype richness than memory subsets. Because the study included only a small number of donors, the genetic and exposure-history diversity represented was limited. Sampling was restricted to blood, and TCR repertoires in tissues likely differ from the TCR repertoires found in blood.

Using the deep immunoSEQ assay, TCR CDR3 regions were amplified from genomic DNA by multiplex PCR. Genomic DNA extracted from each cell subset was distributed evenly over all wells of several immunoSEQ 96-well plates, and each plate served as one replicate. For sorted subsets, around 200 ng genomic DNA, equal to tens of thousands of T cell genomes, was loaded into each replicate PCR. Purified libraries were measured with a Qubit 3.0 fluorometer, size-checked on a Bioanalyzer 2100, and measured again with the KAPA Library Quantification kit. Every immunoSEQ 96-well plate was sequenced on a separate single-read 150-cycle Illumina NextSeq 550 flow cell. Per the original workflow: Because the immunoSEQ output included only junctional sequences and no quality scores, the filtering could not be the same as the filtering used for full-length reads. Sequences were annotated with PyIR, a Python wrapper for IgBLAST v1.9, and V/J genes and CDR3 were assigned using IMGT germline references. Reads were removed for weak V/J assignments (E-value above 1e-6), missing CDR3, stop codons, out-of-frame junctions, or ambiguous translated residues. V3J clonotypes were defined by identical inferred V gene, J gene, and CDR3 amino acid sequence. The percentage overlap between two repertoires was calculated by dividing the number of shared unique clonotypes by the size of the smaller repertoire. RTK rarefaction, the Chao1 estimator, and Recon v2.1 estimates of unobserved clonotypes were used to assess repertoire richness. For all TCRbeta clonotypes obtained by the gDNA method from four donors, generation probabilities were computed with OLGA. TCRdb re-hosts the immuneACCESS table, in-frame sequences only. Its copies lack some clones; in the studies checked, an unresolved V gene accounts for under half of them, and the cause for the rest is not known. The V and J calls and clone size are taken from that table; D and trimming were inferred from the DNA. Within this sample are about 1.1 million clones, with about 80% of them counted one time only. The ten biggest clones cover around 0.47% of the sample.

About this clone itself: Its antigen remains undetermined. Per-nucleotide qualities are absent, and no much larger clonotype sits a single base away.

The donors were healthy, HIV-negative adults with no recently reported acute infections or vaccinations. Every donor was a Caucasian adult residing in Nashville, Tennessee, USA. CD4+ T cells were enriched by magnetic negative selection, after which naive cells were positively selected on CD45RA and the negative fraction was taken as the memory subset. After blood collection by leukapheresis, PBMCs were isolated using Ficoll-Histopaque density gradient centrifugation and then cryopreserved in the vapor phase of liquid nitrogen. Analytical flow cytometry was used to check the purity and quantity of every magnetically sorted T cell population. From each sorted fraction, genomic DNA was isolated and quantified by UV absorbance on a Nanodrop 2000c. According to the germline V gene, CDR1 reads MNHNS and CDR2 reads SASEGT. The CDR3 contains 12 residues, cysteine and phenylalanine counted. Kept here is only the CDR3 DNA, which spans 36 bases and is read in frame from base 1. The trim is 2 bases for V and 6 bases for J, with a gap of 6 bases between the germline ends.

This receptor was identified in a man younger than 35 in good health. Some clones in this sample may be carry-over from other donors' samples. In this chain, TRBV6-1 is recombined with TRBJ2-3; confidence is insufficient to name the D gene. The sequenced sample consisted of memory CD4+ T cells from PBMCs. The cell subset or site label, as the study defines it: CD45RA-negative fraction. The DNA sequence is as follows: TGTGCCAGCAGTGAATGGCGGGATACGCAGTATTTT. Its amino acids are CASSEWRDTQYF.